The 13 T cell receptor beta chains below were found in one sample sequenced in a study of T cell responses to AZD1222 COVID-19 vaccine. This table comes from immunoSEQ multiplex PCR, and its TCRdb copy is limited to in-frame clones, with some not included. The sample has roughly 87,000 clones, about nine tenths seen once; the top ten hold 6.9%. The sequences come from peripheral blood, collected 28 days after the second AZD1222 dose. Receptors were obtained from an adult who received the AZD1222 COVID-19 vaccine.

The chain joins TRBV11-2 to TRBJ2-2, with TRBD2 identical over 7 bases. The germline V gene has CDR1 SGHAT and CDR2 FQNNGV. The CDR3 runs to 15 residues. Trimming took 6 bases from V and 5 from J; bases not matched to a gene: 9. The chain's CDR3 is CASRRPGGGTGELFF. The CDR3 nucleotides read TGTGCCAGCAGACGACCGGGAGGAGGTACCGGGGAGCTGTTTTTT. The variable domain in full, completed from reference TRBV11-2 and TRBJ2-2, reads EAGVAQSPRYKIIEKRQSVAFWCNPISGHATLYWYQQILGQGPKLLIQFQNNGVVDDSQLPKDRFSAERLKGVDSTLKIQPAKLEDSAVYLCASRRPGGGTGELFFGEGSRLTVL.

The chain carries TRBV18 and TRBJ1-3; weak D call: TRBD1 (5 bases). Between the trimmed V and J ends, which lost 2 bases and 2 bases, there was a span of 16 bases. The germline V gene encodes CDR1 KGHSH and CDR2 LQKENI. The CDR3 is 17 residues long. The CDR3 spells CASSPFITGGAGNTIYF. As DNA, the CDR3 is TGTGCCAGCTCACCATTTATAACCGGGGGAGCTGGAAACACCATATATTTT. The whole variable domain, filled in from reference TRBV18 and TRBJ1-3, reads NAGVMQNPRHLVRRRGQEARLRCSPMKGHSHVYWYRQLPEEGLKFMVYLQKENIIDESGMPKERFSAEFPKEGPSILRIQQVVRGDSAAYFCASSPFITGGAGNTIYFGEGSWLTVV.

The genes are TRBV19 and TRBJ1-5; 9 positions agree with TRBD1. The CDR3 spans 15 residues. After removal of 5 bases from V and 6 bases from J, the junction contained 8 bases not matched to a gene. Germline V gives CDR1 LNHDA, CDR2 SQIVND (reference sequence). In DNA form, the CDR3 reads TGTGCCAGTAGTGGATCGGGACAGGGCCGTCAGCCCCAGCATTTT. This codes for CASSGSGQGRQPQHF.

Notes on this clone: One end of the junction is discordant with germline, which a read error may explain. The V gene is TRBV5-1, the J gene TRBJ2-3, with D possibly being TRBD1 or TRBD2 (5 bases each). Germline-derived CDR1 and CDR2 are SGHRS and YFSETQ. CDR3 length: 13 amino acids. The chain's CDR3 is CASGEGARDQNTF. The CDR3, as DNA: TGCGCCAGCGGAGAGGGAGCCCGGGACCAGAATACTTTT.

The chain carries TRBV27 and TRBJ2-1, with 14 bases lining up with TRBD2. The V gene end was trimmed by 5 bases and the J gene end by 15 bases; junction bases not matched to a gene: 21. This CDR3 is built from 18 residues. CDR1 and CDR2 from the germline V gene are MNHEY and SMNVEV (reference sequence). In DNA form, the CDR3 reads TGTGCCAGCAGTCCCCATTCCCGCCGGGACGGACTAGCGGGAGGACGGTTCTTC. This gives the protein CASSPHSRRDGLAGGRFF.

The CDR3 loop reads CSASRTGGYMNTEAFF. The CDR3 coding sequence is TGCAGTGCTAGTCGGACAGGGGGTTACATGAACACTGAAGCTTTCTTT. V is TRBV20-1 and J is TRBJ1-1, with TRBD1 matching over 10 bases. The length of the CDR3 is 16 residues. The V segment lost 3 bases and the J segment 0 bases; nucleotides outside the gene matches: 7. CDR1 is DFQATT and CDR2 is SNEGSKA in the germline V gene (reference sequence).

The gene calls are TRBV19 and TRBJ2-7; D is uncertain. Trimming shortened V by 6 bases and J by 0 bases, and 9 bases separated the two germline ends. CDR1 and CDR2 from the germline V gene are LNHDA and SQIVND (reference sequence). The CDR3 covers 13 residues. CDR3 protein: CASRQHLSYEQYF. CDR3 nucleotide sequence: TGTGCCAGTAGACAGCACCTCTCCTACGAGCAGTACTTC.

The chain has TRBV7-5 and TRBJ1-1; the table's D call TRBD1 went unverified against the DNA. TRBV7-5 is flagged as a pseudogene. The CDR3 totals 17 residues. Here the CDR3 DNA reads TGTGTCAGCCTCGGTAGTGGGTCAGGGCAGGATTACACTGAAGCTTTCTTT. Residues: CVSLGSGSGQDYTEAFF.

The chain links TRBV12-3 or TRBV12-4 to TRBJ1-2; D may be TRBD1 (5 bases). The CDR3 sequence is 13 residues long. The germline V and J ends were trimmed by 3 bases and 8 bases, with 13 bases remaining between them. The CDR3 here is CASSFDSWGGYTF. CDR3 in DNA: TGTGCCAGCAGTTTCGACAGCTGGGGAGGCTACACCTTC.

The V gene is TRBV10-3, the J gene TRBJ2-5, with 10 bases identical to TRBD2. The V gene end was trimmed by 2 bases and the J gene end by 4 bases; junction bases not matched to a gene: 1. The germline CDR1 and CDR2 sequences are ENHRY and SYGVKD. The CDR3 spans 14 residues. CDR3 in amino acids: CAISEGLAVETQYF. CDR3 nucleotides: TGTGCCATCAGTGAGGGACTAGCGGTAGAGACCCAGTACTTC.

J is TRBJ2-1 and V is TRBV7-8, with 8 bases that match TRBD2. Germline V gene data show CDR1 as SGHVS and CDR2 as FQNEAQ. V gave up 5 bases and J gave up 7 bases; unmatched junction bases: 19. The CDR3 contains 18 residues. The CDR3 DNA sequence: TGTGCCAGCAGCCCTAGAATCACGGGAGGGCCATTGGTTAATGAGCAGTTCTTC. This sequence encodes CASSPRITGGPLVNEQFF.

The gene calls are TRBV2 and TRBJ1-6, with no clear D. V lost 3 bases and J 9 bases, leaving 12 bases between the germline ends. From germline, CDR1 is SNHLY and CDR2 FYNNEI. This CDR3 contains 14 residues. Here the CDR3 DNA reads TGTGCCAGCAGTGACGGGTGGTTCGGTTCACCCCTCCACTTT. Protein: CASSDGWFGSPLHF.

Remarks on this clone: This CDR3 is also generated by other DNA sequences in the sample. The V and J genes are TRBV5-1 and TRBJ2-1, with D hard to call. CDR3 length: 11 amino acids. Germline loops: CDR1 SGHRS, CDR2 YFSETQ. Trimming stripped 2 bases from V and 6 bases from J, with 3 bases between. The CDR3 spells CASSLGNEQFF. As DNA, the CDR3 is TGCGCCAGCAGCTTAGGCAATGAGCAGTTCTTC.